This entry features one T cell receptor (beta chain) sequence. Its antigen is still unknown. The data stem from a study of CD8 T cells in Susac syndrome. TEMRA cells were FACS-enriched, while CD8+ and CD4+ T cells were negatively isolated. Whole-study findings and limits: The TCR sequencing and HLA analysis in the study involved a relatively small number of individuals, as the study acknowledged.

Random hexamers were used to reverse transcribe the RNA input (0.5 to 1 ug). The TCR beta CDR3 was amplified by immunoSEQ multiplex PCR across 54 Vbeta, 13 Jbeta. Each CDR3 protein gets one entry after TCRdb re-called the immunoSEQ multiplex PCR reads with MiXCR. This sample has about 130,000 distinct CDR3 sequences; around nine tenths occur once, and the top ten carry 0.24%. The TCR was taken from a human donor with multiple sclerosis. Sequenced: CD8+ T cells from PBMCs.

Here the CDR3 reads CASSEGLGGAFNEQYF. The CDR3, as DNA: TGTGCCAGCAGTGAAGGATTGGGGGGCGCCTTCAACGAGCAGTACTTC. The V gene is TRBV6-1, the J gene TRBJ2-7; D may be TRBD1 or TRBD2 (6 bases each). Trimming took 1 base from V and 5 from J, leaving 18 bases between them. This CDR3 region has 16 residues. Per the germline V gene, CDR1 is MNHNS and CDR2 is SASEGT.